This T cell receptor beta chain was documented in a study of T cells in Graves' hyperthyroidism and ophthalmopathy. Overall study results and limits: Within blood appeared most thyroid clonotypes that had expanded above 0.001.

Per germline, CDR1 MNHNS and CDR2 SASEGT. This CDR3 region has 14 residues. Patients affected by ophthalmopathy presented a Clinical Activity Score of at least 3, a NOSPECS grade of at least 4, and disease duration below 3 months. Diagnostic decisions used clinical symptoms, serum thyroxine and TRAb, thyroid ultrasound and orbital computed tomography. Researchers amplified the TCR beta CDR3 regions from RNA transcripts. A first-round RT-PCR of the TCR CDR3 used the HTBI primer set. TCRdb re-called the multiplex PCR reads with MiXCR, one entry per CDR3 protein. Of more than 500,000 distinct CDR3 sequences in the sample, approximately 14% were seen once. A word on this clonotype: Its target is unknown. This may arise from a read error, as a much more abundant clone is one base away.

This receptor was taken from a middle-aged woman with Graves' ophthalmopathy. The chain links TRBV6-1 to TRBJ2-2; D gene ambiguous. The sequenced sample consisted of blood. CDR3: CVSSPPYDTGELFF. The CDR3 DNA follows: TGTGTCAGCAGTCCGCCCTACGACACCGGGGAGCTGTTTTTT.